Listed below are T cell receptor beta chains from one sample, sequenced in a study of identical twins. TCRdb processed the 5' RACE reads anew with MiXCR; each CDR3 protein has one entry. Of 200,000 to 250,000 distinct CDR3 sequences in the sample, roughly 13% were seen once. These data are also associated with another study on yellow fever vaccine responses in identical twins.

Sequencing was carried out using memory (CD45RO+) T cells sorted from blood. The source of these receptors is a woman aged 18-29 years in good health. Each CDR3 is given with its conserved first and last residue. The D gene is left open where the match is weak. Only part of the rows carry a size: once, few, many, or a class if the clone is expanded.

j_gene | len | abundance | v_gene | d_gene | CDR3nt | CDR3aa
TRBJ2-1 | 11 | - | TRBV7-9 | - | TGTGCCAGCAGCTTATATGGGGTGCAGTTCTTC | CASSLYGVQFF
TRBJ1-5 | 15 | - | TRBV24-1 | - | TGTGCCACCAGTTCTGGGGATACTGGCAATCAGCCCCAGCATTTT | CATSSGDTGNQPQHF
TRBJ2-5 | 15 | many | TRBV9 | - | TGTGCCAGCAGCGTAGGCCCAGGGCCCCAAGAGACCCAGTACTTC | CASSVGPGPQETQYF
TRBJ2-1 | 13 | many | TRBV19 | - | TGTGCCAGTAGTATGGACCGCTACAGGGTGCAGTTCTTC | CASSMDRYRVQFF
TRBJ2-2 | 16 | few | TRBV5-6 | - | TGTGCCAGCAGCTTGGTTTATCAGGCGAACACCGGGGAGCTGTTTTTT | CASSLVYQANTGELFF
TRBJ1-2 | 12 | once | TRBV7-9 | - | TGTACCAGCAGCTTCGAAAACTATGGCTACACCTTC | CTSSFENYGYTF
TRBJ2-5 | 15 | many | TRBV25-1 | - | TGTGCCAGCAGTGGGTACAGTGAGGGCCAAGAGACCCAGTACTTC | CASSGYSEGQETQYF
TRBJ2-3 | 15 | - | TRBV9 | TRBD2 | TGTGCCAGCAGCGATACTAGCGGGCTCACAGATACGCAGTATTTT | CASSDTSGLTDTQYF
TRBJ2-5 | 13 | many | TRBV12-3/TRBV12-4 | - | TGTGCCAGCAGCGACGGAGGAGGGGAGACCCAGTACTTC | CASSDGGGETQYF
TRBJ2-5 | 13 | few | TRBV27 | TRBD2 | TGTGCCAGCAGTTCTTTCGCGGGAGCGACCCAGTACTTC | CASSSFAGATQYF
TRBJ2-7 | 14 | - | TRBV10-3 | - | TGTGCCATCAGTGGGGGCCGTCCTGGGTACGAGCAGTACTTC | CAISGGRPGYEQYF
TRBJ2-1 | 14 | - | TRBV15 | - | TGTGCCACCAGCAGAGATCTGTACAGCGATGAGCAGTTCTTC | CATSRDLYSDEQFF
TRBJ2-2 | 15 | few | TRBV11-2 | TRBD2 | TGTGCCAGCAGCCCGAGGACTAGGAACACCGGGGAGCTGTTTTTT | CASSPRTRNTGELFF
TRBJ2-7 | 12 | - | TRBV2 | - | TGTGCCAGCAGTGAAGGCGGTTCCGAGCAGTACTTC | CASSEGGSEQYF
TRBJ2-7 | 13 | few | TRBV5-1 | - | TGCGCCAGCAGCACCTTCCAAGGATACGAGCAGTACTTC | CASSTFQGYEQYF
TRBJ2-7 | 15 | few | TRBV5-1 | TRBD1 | TGCGCCAGCAGCTTGGAACCGGGACAGGGTGGCGAGCAGTACTTC | CASSLEPGQGGEQYF
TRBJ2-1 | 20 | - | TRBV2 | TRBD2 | TGTGCCAGCAGGGGTCGTCGGGGACTAGGACTAGCGGGAGTCGAGAATGAGCAGTTCTTC | CASRGRRGLGLAGVENEQFF
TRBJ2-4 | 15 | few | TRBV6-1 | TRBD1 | TGTGCCAGCAGCAATACGGGACAGGGGGCGAACATTCAGTACTTC | CASSNTGQGANIQYF
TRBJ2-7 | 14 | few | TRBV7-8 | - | TGTGCCAGCACCTCCACGGACTTCTTCTACGAGCAGTACTTC | CASTSTDFFYEQYF
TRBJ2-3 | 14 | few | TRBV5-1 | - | TGCGCCAGCAGCTCAGGGGAGGTCACAGATACGCAGTATTTT | CASSSGEVTDTQYF
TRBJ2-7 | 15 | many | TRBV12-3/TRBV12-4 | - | TGTGCCAGCAGTCCAAGAAATGGGATCTCCTACGAGCAGTACTTC | CASSPRNGISYEQYF
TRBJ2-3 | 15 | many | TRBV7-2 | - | TGTGCCAGCAGCTACTCGGGGCTAGGCACAGATACGCAGTATTTT | CASSYSGLGTDTQYF
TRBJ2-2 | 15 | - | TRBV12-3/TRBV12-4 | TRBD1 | TGTGCCAGCAGCCTTGGGGACAGTAGGACCGGGGAGCTGTTTTTT | CASSLGDSRTGELFF
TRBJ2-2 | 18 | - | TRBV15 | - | TGTGCCACCAGCAGAGTGAAAGGAACCTGGGGCCACACCGGGGAGCTGTTTTTT | CATSRVKGTWGHTGELFF
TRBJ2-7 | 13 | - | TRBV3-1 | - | TGTGCCAGCAGCCAGGACTTCGGCGGGGAGCAGTACTTC | CASSQDFGGEQYF
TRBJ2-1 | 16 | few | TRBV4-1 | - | TGCGCCAGCAGCCAAGTTCTAGGGAGCTCCTACAATGAGCAGTTCTTC | CASSQVLGSSYNEQFF
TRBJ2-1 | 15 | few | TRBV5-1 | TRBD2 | TGCGCCAGCAGCTTTAACCCTAGCGGCTACAATGAGCAGTTCTTC | CASSFNPSGYNEQFF
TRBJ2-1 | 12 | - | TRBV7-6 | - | TGTGCCAGCAGCTTGGAAACGGAGGAGCAGTTCTTC | CASSLETEEQFF
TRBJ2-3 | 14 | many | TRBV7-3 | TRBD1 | TGTGCCAGCAGCTTCAGGGGGCCCGCAGATACGCAGTATTTT | CASSFRGPADTQYF
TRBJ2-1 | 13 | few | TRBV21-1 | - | TGTGCCAGCAGCCATTACTCCTACAATGAGCAGTTCTTC | CASSHYSYNEQFF
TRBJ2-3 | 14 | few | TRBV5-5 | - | TGTGCCAGCAGCTTAAGGGGTAACACAGATACGCAGTATTTT | CASSLRGNTDTQYF
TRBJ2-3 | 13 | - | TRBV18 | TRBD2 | TGTGCCAGCGGGAGGGACTACACAGATACGCAGTATTTT | CASGRDYTDTQYF
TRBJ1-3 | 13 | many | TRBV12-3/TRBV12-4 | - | TGTGCCAGCAGTTTTGGTCAGTCGGACACCATATATTTT | CASSFGQSDTIYF
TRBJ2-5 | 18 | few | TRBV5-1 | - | TGCGCCAGCAGCTTGGGTGCGGGGCCTGGAGGGTCACAAGAGACCCAGTACTTC | CASSLGAGPGGSQETQYF
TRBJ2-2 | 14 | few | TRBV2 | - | TGTGCCAGCAAATTGGACAGGAACACCGGGGAGCTGTTTTTT | CASKLDRNTGELFF
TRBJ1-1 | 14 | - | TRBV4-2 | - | TGTGCCAGCAGCCAAGGGGAACTCACCCAGGAAGCTTTCTTT | CASSQGELTQEAFF
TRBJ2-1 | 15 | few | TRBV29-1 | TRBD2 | TGCAGCGTTGAATACCTAGCGGGGAAGTACAATGAGCAGTTCTTC | CSVEYLAGKYNEQFF
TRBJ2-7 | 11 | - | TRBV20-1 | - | TGCAGTGCCCACGTCTCCTACGAGCAGTACTTC | CSAHVSYEQYF
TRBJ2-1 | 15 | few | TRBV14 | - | TGTGCCAGCAGCCACCAGGCAGGGTACAACGATGAGCAGTTCTTC | CASSHQAGYNDEQFF
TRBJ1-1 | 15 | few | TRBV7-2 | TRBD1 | TGTGCCAGCAGCTTGGCGGACAGGGGATCTAGTGAAGCTTTCTTT | CASSLADRGSSEAFF
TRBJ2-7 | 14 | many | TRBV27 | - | TGTGCCAGCAGTTTACAACGGGAGTTACACGAGCAGTACTTC | CASSLQRELHEQYF
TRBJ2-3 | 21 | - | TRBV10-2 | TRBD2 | TGCACCAGCAGCCAAGTCGTGGGCGATTCGGGACTAGCGGGAAGCACAGATACGCAGTATTTT | CTSSQVVGDSGLAGSTDTQYF
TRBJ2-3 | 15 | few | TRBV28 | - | TGTGCCAGCAGCCGCCTCGGACTGGAGACAGATACGCAGTATTTT | CASSRLGLETDTQYF
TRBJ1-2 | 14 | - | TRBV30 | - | TGTGCCTGGCTGTATCCAGGGTCGGGATATGGCTACACCTTC | CAWLYPGSGYGYTF
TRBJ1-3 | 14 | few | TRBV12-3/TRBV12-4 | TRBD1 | TGTGCCAGCAGTTGGGGGACAGGGGGAAACACCATATATTTT | CASSWGTGGNTIYF
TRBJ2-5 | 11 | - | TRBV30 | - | TGTGCCTGGAAGGGGTTGGAGACCCAGTACTTC | CAWKGLETQYF
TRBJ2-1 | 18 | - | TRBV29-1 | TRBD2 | TGCAGCGTGGGGGGACTAGCGGGGGGATTGAGCTCCTACAATGAGCAGTTCTTC | CSVGGLAGGLSSYNEQFF
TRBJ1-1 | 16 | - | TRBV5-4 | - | TGTGCCAGCAGTAGGGGCGCCGAACGCTCTCTTACTGAAGCTTTCTTT | CASSRGAERSLTEAFF
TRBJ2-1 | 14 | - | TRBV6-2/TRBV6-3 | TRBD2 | TGTGCCAGCTCCTTAGCGGGGGCTCACAATGAGCAGTTCTTC | CASSLAGAHNEQFF